A selection of T cell receptor beta chains follows, all from one sample in a study of post-analysis software for immune sequencing data. TCRdb re-analysed the PCR reads in MiXCR, keeping a single row per CDR3 protein. The table shows about 820,000 distinct CDR3 sequences, with around 50% occurring only once. Source material: blood. Every receptor here comes from a girl aged 10 to 17 with multiple sclerosis. Both conserved end residues are trimmed from each CDR3. Fields, in order: V gene, CDR3 protein.

TRBV6-1	ASSLQQNYGYT
TRBV5-1	ASSALPSGGLNEQF
TRBV7-9	ASSLIRVADTQY
TRBV10-3	AISSGPGLAKNIQY
TRBV18	ASSLEIHGGEQY
TRBV7-6	ASTSGGSPNNEQF
TRBV2	ASSGSPRVSDTQY
TRBV5-1	ASRVFPLPGPASTDTQY
TRBV7-9	ASSRGGTGDYEQY
TRBV6-5	ASSSWALNTEAF
TRBV28	ASSSQEGWQETQY
TRBV6-1	ASCREGRSPLH
TRBV5-1	ASSLGGGRKETQY
TRBV5-1	ASSRDFPNNEQF
TRBV12-3/TRBV12-4	ASSHRDVAHEQY
TRBV20-1	SAIVRVDEQF
TRBV4-2	ASNRINLDNSPLH
TRBV29-1	SVRTGGHEQF
TRBV20-1	SASGLAGGYNEQF
TRBV7-9	ASSKGLAGVTLQETQY
TRBV5-1	ASSRPASGGNEQF
TRBV27	ASTVAAGVEQY
TRBV10-3	AISEAGTGRHYEQY
TRBV20-1	SEALLAISETQY
TRBV7-3	ASSASTGDNEQY
TRBV29-1	SVEKQPYNEQF
TRBV2	ASSERAAGYNEQF
TRBV29-1	SGGTGRGQPQY